The rows below give T cell receptor beta chains drawn from one sample of a study of T-cell memory formation after mild COVID-19. From the 5' RACE reads, TCRdb called clonotypes with MiXCR, one entry per CDR3 protein. The sample yields about 110,000 distinct CDR3 sequences, approximately 15% seen once. The sequencing input was PBMCs or a T cell subset sorted from them (not recorded which). These TCRs come from a man between 18 and 35 years old who had mild COVID-19 (a few samples of this study predate the infection). Cell type and time point are not known. CDR3s include the opening cysteine and the closing phenylalanine or tryptophan. The D gene is left open where the match is weak. The size field is filled for only some rows; it gives once, few, many or a size class.

j_call: TRBJ2-5
v_call: TRBV23-1
d_call: -
clone_size: few
cdr3_nt: TGCGCCAGCAGTCAATCCTCGGGTGACGAGACCCAGTACTTC
cdr3_aa: CASSQSSGDETQYF

j_call: TRBJ2-5
v_call: TRBV6-5
d_call: -
clone_size: few
cdr3_nt: TGTGCCAGCAGTCCGACGGGAGAAGAGACCCAGTACTTC
cdr3_aa: CASSPTGEETQYF

j_call: TRBJ2-3
v_call: TRBV7-6
d_call: TRBD2
clone_size: -
cdr3_nt: TGTGCCAGCAGCTCACGGACTAGCGGGGGTAGCACAGATACGCAGTATTTT
cdr3_aa: CASSSRTSGGSTDTQYF

j_call: TRBJ2-1
v_call: TRBV9
d_call: -
clone_size: many
cdr3_nt: TGTGCCAGCAGCTCAGGTGGCAATGAGCAGTTCTTC
cdr3_aa: CASSSGGNEQFF

j_call: TRBJ2-2
v_call: TRBV2
d_call: TRBD1
clone_size: few
cdr3_nt: TGTGCCAGCCTTGGGACAGGCCGAGGCGGGGAGCTGTTTTTT
cdr3_aa: CASLGTGRGGELFF

j_call: TRBJ2-2
v_call: TRBV9
d_call: TRBD1
clone_size: few
cdr3_nt: TGTGCCAGCAGCGCAGCCGGGACAGGGAGGACCGGGGAGCTGTTTTTT
cdr3_aa: CASSAAGTGRTGELFF

j_call: TRBJ1-4
v_call: TRBV21-1
d_call: -
clone_size: -
cdr3_nt: TGTGCCAGCAGCAGGGGAGTTTTTGAAAAACTGTTTTTT
cdr3_aa: CASSRGVFEKLFF

j_call: TRBJ1-6
v_call: TRBV4-2
d_call: -
clone_size: -
cdr3_nt: TGTGCCAGCAGCCAAGAAGGTTGGGGGGCGCCTAATTCACCCCTCCACTTT
cdr3_aa: CASSQEGWGAPNSPLHF

j_call: TRBJ1-2
v_call: TRBV7-9
d_call: -
clone_size: few
cdr3_nt: TGTGCCAGCAGCTTAAATCGGCCCTTGGACTATGGCTACACCTTC
cdr3_aa: CASSLNRPLDYGYTF

j_call: TRBJ2-5
v_call: TRBV6-2/TRBV6-3
d_call: -
clone_size: -
cdr3_nt: TGTGCCAGCAGGACCAAGGGACATGAGACCCAGTACTTC
cdr3_aa: CASRTKGHETQYF

j_call: TRBJ2-5
v_call: TRBV6-2/TRBV6-3
d_call: -
clone_size: few
cdr3_nt: TGTGCCAGCAGTTACTTTACAGAGACCCAGTACTTC
cdr3_aa: CASSYFTETQYF

j_call: TRBJ1-2
v_call: TRBV7-2
d_call: -
clone_size: -
cdr3_nt: TGTGCCAGCATCGAGAGGGGCGGCTACACCTTC
cdr3_aa: CASIERGGYTF

j_call: TRBJ2-2
v_call: TRBV19
d_call: -
clone_size: -
cdr3_nt: TGTGCCAGTAAAGGAATGGCAGCGCCCGGGGAGCTGTTTTTT
cdr3_aa: CASKGMAAPGELFF

j_call: TRBJ1-1
v_call: TRBV19
d_call: -
clone_size: few
cdr3_nt: TGTGCCAGTAACACATACAGTGGGGTAACGACTGAAGCTTTCTTT
cdr3_aa: CASNTYSGVTTEAFF

j_call: TRBJ2-4
v_call: TRBV25-1
d_call: -
clone_size: many
cdr3_nt: TGTGCCAGCAGTGTTGGACTCTTTAAGTACTTC
cdr3_aa: CASSVGLFKYF

j_call: TRBJ2-1
v_call: TRBV3-1
d_call: -
clone_size: few
cdr3_nt: TGTGCCAGCAGCCAAGTAGGGGGGTACTCCTACAATGAGCAGTTCTTC
cdr3_aa: CASSQVGGYSYNEQFF

j_call: TRBJ2-1
v_call: TRBV4-1
d_call: -
clone_size: few
cdr3_nt: TGCGCCAGCAGCCCCAATGTAGGGGAGGCGTACAATGAGCAGTTCTTC
cdr3_aa: CASSPNVGEAYNEQFF

j_call: TRBJ2-3
v_call: TRBV7-2
d_call: -
clone_size: many
cdr3_nt: TGTGCCAGCAGCTTAGCCGGCGGCTGGAGGATCACAGATACGCAGTATTTT
cdr3_aa: CASSLAGGWRITDTQYF

j_call: TRBJ2-7
v_call: TRBV4-2
d_call: -
clone_size: -
cdr3_nt: TGTGCCAGCAGCCCCAGGACCGCGAGCTCCTACGAGCAGTACTTC
cdr3_aa: CASSPRTASSYEQYF

j_call: TRBJ1-4
v_call: TRBV11-2
d_call: -
clone_size: -
cdr3_nt: TGTGCCAGCAGCTTTGTGAGGCTCGGTGGCGAAAAACTGTTTTTT
cdr3_aa: CASSFVRLGGEKLFF

j_call: TRBJ1-4
v_call: TRBV27
d_call: -
clone_size: -
cdr3_nt: TGTGCCAGCAGCCCAACCGCAACTAATGAAAAACTGTTTTTT
cdr3_aa: CASSPTATNEKLFF

j_call: TRBJ2-5
v_call: TRBV7-2
d_call: -
clone_size: few
cdr3_nt: TGTGCCAGCAGCTCTAGACGGACTCCCAAGCAAGAGACCCAGTACTTC
cdr3_aa: CASSSRRTPKQETQYF

j_call: TRBJ2-3
v_call: TRBV6-2/TRBV6-3
d_call: -
clone_size: few
cdr3_nt: TGTGCCAGCAGTCGCCGGGCCGCCACAGATACGCAGTATTTT
cdr3_aa: CASSRRAATDTQYF

j_call: TRBJ1-5
v_call: TRBV7-6
d_call: -
clone_size: -
cdr3_nt: TGTGCCAGCAGCTTAAAGGGGAGTGGCAATCAGCCCCAGCATTTT
cdr3_aa: CASSLKGSGNQPQHF

j_call: TRBJ2-3
v_call: TRBV7-9
d_call: -
clone_size: few
cdr3_nt: TGTGCCAGCAGCTCTATTCAAGGGAAAAGCACAGATACGCAGTATTTT
cdr3_aa: CASSSIQGKSTDTQYF

j_call: TRBJ2-1
v_call: TRBV19
d_call: -
clone_size: few
cdr3_nt: TGTGCCAGTAGTATAGACGGGGGCAATGAGCAGTTCTTC
cdr3_aa: CASSIDGGNEQFF

j_call: TRBJ1-1
v_call: TRBV19
d_call: -
clone_size: -
cdr3_nt: TGTGCCAGTAGTATCATACGGGGGACTGAAGCTTTCTTT
cdr3_aa: CASSIIRGTEAFF

j_call: TRBJ2-7
v_call: TRBV27
d_call: TRBD1
clone_size: -
cdr3_nt: TGTGCCAGCAGACCAACAGGGGGATCATCCTACGAGCAGTACTTC
cdr3_aa: CASRPTGGSSYEQYF

j_call: TRBJ2-5
v_call: TRBV24-1
d_call: TRBD2
clone_size: -
cdr3_nt: TGTGCCACCAGTGATTCCGGGGGGAAGGAGACCCAGTACTTC
cdr3_aa: CATSDSGGKETQYF

j_call: TRBJ2-7
v_call: TRBV12-3/TRBV12-4
d_call: TRBD2
clone_size: -
cdr3_nt: TGTGCCAGCAGCTTAGCGGGCTCCGGCGAGCAGTACTTC
cdr3_aa: CASSLAGSGEQYF

j_call: TRBJ2-1
v_call: TRBV6-5
d_call: -
clone_size: -
cdr3_nt: TGTGCCAGCAGTTACTCATCGAGGCCTGACGGGGTGGGGTGGGATGAGCAGTTCTTC
cdr3_aa: CASSYSSRPDGVGWDEQFF

j_call: TRBJ2-7
v_call: TRBV5-1
d_call: TRBD1
clone_size: many
cdr3_nt: TGCGCCAGCTCCCGACAGGGTATAGACGAGCAGTACTTC
cdr3_aa: CASSRQGIDEQYF

j_call: TRBJ1-3
v_call: TRBV12-3/TRBV12-4
d_call: -
clone_size: few
cdr3_nt: TGTGCCAGCAGTTTGTCTTACGGAAACACCATATATTTT
cdr3_aa: CASSLSYGNTIYF

j_call: TRBJ2-3
v_call: TRBV28
d_call: TRBD1
clone_size: -
cdr3_nt: TGTGCCAGCAGTCCGACAGGGGTTAGGGATACGCAGTATTTT
cdr3_aa: CASSPTGVRDTQYF

j_call: TRBJ2-1
v_call: TRBV11-2
d_call: -
clone_size: -
cdr3_nt: TGTGCCAGCAGCTTATTCGATGAGCAGTTCTTC
cdr3_aa: CASSLFDEQFF

j_call: TRBJ2-3
v_call: TRBV29-1
d_call: -
clone_size: many
cdr3_nt: TGCAGCGTCAGGGAGTGGGATACGCAGTATTTT
cdr3_aa: CSVREWDTQYF